This TCR beta chain comes out of a study of CD8 T cells in ankylosing spondylitis. Broader study findings: Disease-linked clones proved CD8+ and comparatively uncommon in peripheral blood. Roughly eight highly homologous variants formed a TCR beta motif that appeared characteristic of ankylosing spondylitis blood.

TCRdb independently ran MiXCR on the 5' RACE reads; one entry per CDR3 protein. The table shows around 130,000 distinct CDR3 sequences, with about 15% occurring only once. Comment on this clonotype: Its antigen is not known.

The receptor was isolated from a male donor with ankylosing spondylitis. The sample was blood, either unsorted or a sorted T cell fraction (not recorded which).

The CDR3 DNA reads TGTGCCAGCAGTTACTCTCAGGGAGCCAACTATGGCTACACCTTC. It translates to CASSYSQGANYGYTF. This chain joins TRBV6-2 or TRBV6-3 and TRBJ1-2; a weak D match, TRBD1 (5 bases). V gave up 0 bases and J gave up 2 bases, with 10 bases separating them. Germline CDR1 MNHEY, CDR2 SVGEGT. This CDR3 is 15 amino acids long.